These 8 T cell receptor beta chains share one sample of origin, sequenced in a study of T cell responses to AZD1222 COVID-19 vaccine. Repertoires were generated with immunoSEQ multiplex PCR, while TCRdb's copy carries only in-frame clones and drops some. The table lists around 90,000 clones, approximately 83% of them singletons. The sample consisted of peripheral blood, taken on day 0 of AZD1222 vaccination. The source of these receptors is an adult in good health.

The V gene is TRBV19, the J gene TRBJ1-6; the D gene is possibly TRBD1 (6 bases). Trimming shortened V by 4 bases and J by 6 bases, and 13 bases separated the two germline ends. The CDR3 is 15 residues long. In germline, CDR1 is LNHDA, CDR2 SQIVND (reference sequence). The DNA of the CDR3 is TGTGCCAGTAGTACCCGGACAGCCGTTAATTCACCCCTCCACTTT. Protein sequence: CASSTRTAVNSPLHF.

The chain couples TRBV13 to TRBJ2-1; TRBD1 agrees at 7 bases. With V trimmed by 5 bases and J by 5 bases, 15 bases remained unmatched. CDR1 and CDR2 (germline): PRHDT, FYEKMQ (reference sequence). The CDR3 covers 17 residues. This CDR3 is CASSPRQGLPSNNEQFF. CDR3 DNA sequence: TGTGCCAGCAGCCCACGACAGGGCTTACCCTCTAACAATGAGCAGTTCTTC.

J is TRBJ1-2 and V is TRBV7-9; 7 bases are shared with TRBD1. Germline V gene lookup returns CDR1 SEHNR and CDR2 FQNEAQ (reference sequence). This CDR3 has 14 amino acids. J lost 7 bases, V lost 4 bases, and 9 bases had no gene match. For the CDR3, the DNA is TGTGCCAGCAGCTCCACAGGGGTAAGGGCTGGCTACACCTTC. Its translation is CASSSTGVRAGYTF.

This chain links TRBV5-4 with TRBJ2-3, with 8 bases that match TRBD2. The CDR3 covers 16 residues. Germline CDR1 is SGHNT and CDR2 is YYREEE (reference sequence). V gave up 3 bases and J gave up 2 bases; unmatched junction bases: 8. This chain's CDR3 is CASSSQLAVNTDTQYF. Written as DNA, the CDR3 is TGTGCCAGCAGCTCGCAACTAGCGGTAAACACAGATACGCAGTATTTT.

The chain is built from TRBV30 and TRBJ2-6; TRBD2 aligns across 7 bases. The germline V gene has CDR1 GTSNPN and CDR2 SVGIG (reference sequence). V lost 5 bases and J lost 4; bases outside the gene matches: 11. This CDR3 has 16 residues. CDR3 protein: CAWGRGRVRGANVLTF. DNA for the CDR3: TGTGCCTGGGGGAGGGGCCGAGTGCGGGGGGCCAACGTCCTGACTTTC.

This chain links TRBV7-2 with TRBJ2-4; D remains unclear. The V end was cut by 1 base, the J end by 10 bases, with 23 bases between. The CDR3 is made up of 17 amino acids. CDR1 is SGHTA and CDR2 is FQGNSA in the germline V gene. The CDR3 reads CASSLGNIGYSSRIQYF. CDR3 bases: TGTGCCAGCAGCTTAGGTAACATCGGATATTCTTCTCGGATTCAGTACTTC.

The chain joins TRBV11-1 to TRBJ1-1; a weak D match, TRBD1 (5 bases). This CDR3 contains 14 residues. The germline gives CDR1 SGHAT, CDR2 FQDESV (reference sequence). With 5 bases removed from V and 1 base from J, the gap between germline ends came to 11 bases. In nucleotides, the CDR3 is TGTGCCAGCAGCCTCTGGGGGGGGAACACTGAAGCTTTCTTT. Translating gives CASSLWGGNTEAFF.

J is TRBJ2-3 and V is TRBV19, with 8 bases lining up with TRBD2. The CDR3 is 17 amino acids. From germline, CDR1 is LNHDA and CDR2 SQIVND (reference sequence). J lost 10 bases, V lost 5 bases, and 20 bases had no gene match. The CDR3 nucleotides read TGTGCCAGTAGTGATTTCGGGAGGGCCCTGAATGGCGGACCGCAGTATTTT. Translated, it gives CASSDFGRALNGGPQYF.